A single sample is the source of the 14 T cell receptor beta chains below, sequenced in a study of blood T cell repertoires in COVID-19. Method: immunoSEQ multiplex PCR; TCRdb's copy keeps in-frame clones and lacks some. Among a few hundred thousand clones listed, around nine tenths were seen once. The source material was PBMCs or T cells enriched from blood (not recorded which). These receptors all come from a man aged 40-50 years who had recovered from COVID-19.

V is TRBV25-1 and J is TRBJ1-2, with D unresolved. The germline V gene encodes CDR1 MGHDK and CDR2 SYGVNS. V lost 3 bases and J lost 3, with 17 bases in between. CDR3 length: 16 residues. The CDR3 reads CASSEGGSGGYYGYTF. The DNA of the CDR3 is TGTGCCAGCAGTGAGGGAGGGAGCGGAGGATACTATGGCTACACCTTC.

This rearrangement joins TRBV27 to TRBJ1-5, with 7 bases identical to TRBD1. The V gene's germline CDR1 is MNHEY and CDR2 SMNVEV (reference sequence). This CDR3 spans 16 amino acids. With V trimmed by 5 bases and J by 4 bases, 11 bases remained unmatched. Here the CDR3 DNA reads TGTGCCAGCAGTCCTGGGACAGCGGAGACTAATCAGCCCCAGCATTTT. Translating gives CASSPGTAETNQPQHF.

This clone occurred once. The chain carries TRBV4-3 and TRBJ2-2; the match to TRBD2 covers 8 bases. This CDR3 comprises 19 residues. In germline, CDR1 is LGHNA, CDR2 YSLEER. J gave up 7 bases and V 0 bases, and 16 bases lay outside the gene matches. CDR3 coding DNA: TGCGCCAGCAGCCAAGAAACCGTCCGGGGGAGCGGGAGAGGCGGGGAGCTGTTTTTT. This translates into CASSQETVRGSGRGGELFF.

This clone was seen just once. The genes are TRBV27 and TRBJ1-2; maybe TRBD1 (6 bases). Germline V gene lookup returns CDR1 MNHEY and CDR2 SMNVEV (reference sequence). V lost 4 bases and J 4 bases, leaving 19 bases between the germline ends. The CDR3 is made up of 16 amino acids. In nucleotides, the CDR3 is TGTGCCAGCAGTTCCAACTCACAGGGTTTTGGCTATGGCTACACCTTC. It codes for CASSSNSQGFGYGYTF.

The gene calls are TRBV7-9 and TRBJ2-3, with 8 bases matching TRBD2. The CDR3 totals 16 residues. Looked up from germline, CDR1 is SEHNR and CDR2 is FQNEAQ (reference sequence). V was clipped by 3 bases and J by 1 base; unmatched bases: 6. The CDR3 loop is CASSFTSGRGTDTQYF. CDR3 DNA sequence: TGTGCCAGCAGCTTCACTAGCGGTAGGGGCACAGATACGCAGTATTTT.

The CDR3 sequence is CASSAREGAILAGAETDTQYF. CDR3 coding DNA: TGTGCCAGCAGCGCCCGTGAGGGGGCGATTCTAGCGGGGGCCGAAACAGATACGCAGTATTTT. V is TRBV9 and J is TRBJ2-3; 10 bases line up with TRBD2. V lost 3 bases, J lost 3 bases, and 22 bases stayed unmatched. Germline CDR1 SGDLS, CDR2 YYNGEE. The CDR3 is 21 amino acids.

J is TRBJ2-3 and V is TRBV5-1, with D maybe TRBD1 (5 bases). Germline V gene lookup returns CDR1 SGHRS and CDR2 YFSETQ. The ends were cut back, 2 bases at V and 3 bases at J, with 13 bases in the middle. The CDR3 length is 15 residues. The CDR3 DNA sequence: TGCGCCAGCAGCTTCGCGGCAGGGTTTACAGATACGCAGTATTTT. Its protein is CASSFAAGFTDTQYF.

With respect to this clone: This same CDR3 is encoded by further DNA sequences in the sample. The CDR3 DNA reads TGTGCCAGCAGCCCACGGGACAGGTATAATGAAAAACTGTTTTTT. Amino acids: CASSPRDRYNEKLFF. V usage is TRBV3-1 (or the pseudogene TRBV3-2) and J usage is TRBJ1-4; 8 bases are shared with TRBD1. In germline, CDR1 is LGHDT, CDR2 YNNKEL (reference sequence). V lost 4 bases, J lost 4 bases, and 5 bases stayed unmatched. The CDR3 covers 15 residues.

This rearrangement joins TRBV27 to TRBJ2-7; D possibly corresponds to TRBD1 (6 bases). The germline V gene has CDR1 MNHEY and CDR2 SMNVEV (reference sequence). The CDR3 is made up of 15 amino acids. Deletions cut 5 bases from V and 3 bases from J, with 17 bases between. The CDR3 DNA is TGTGCCAGCAGTAAGACCGGGACACACAACTACGAGCAGTACTTC. It encodes CASSKTGTHNYEQYF.

This clone was found once. The chain joins TRBV6-6 to TRBJ2-1, with 12 nucleotides matching TRBD2. This CDR3 spans 17 amino acids. Unmatched junction bases numbered 5, after V lost 5 bases and J lost 0 bases. CDR1 MNHNY and CDR2 SVGAGI come from the germline V gene (reference sequence). In DNA form, the CDR3 reads TGTGCCAGCAGTCGACTAGCGGGGGCGAGCTCCTACAATGAGCAGTTCTTC. Protein: CASSRLAGASSYNEQFF.

The gene calls are TRBV19 and TRBJ1-6; 7 nucleotides match TRBD1. The junction had 10 bases not matched to a gene; V was cut back by 7 bases and J by 4 bases. Germline lookup yields CDR1 LNHDA and CDR2 SQIVND (reference sequence). The CDR3 consists of 16 residues. The CDR3 bases are TGTGCCAGTAACCAAAACAGGGGCGCTTATAATTCACCCCTCCACTTT. Protein sequence: CASNQNRGAYNSPLHF.

The chain carries TRBV28 and TRBJ2-3, with 8 bases identical to TRBD1. The V and J ends lost 3 bases and 3 bases, in that order; junction bases with no gene match: 11. The CDR3 spans 17 residues. Germline assignment: CDR1 MDHEN and CDR2 SYDVKM. The CDR3, as DNA: TGTGCCAGCAGTTTGGTCAGGGGGCTTAGAGGGACAGATACGCAGTATTTT. This gives the protein CASSLVRGLRGTDTQYF.

This clone was seen more than once but under ten times. The chain recombines TRBV6-2 or TRBV6-3 with TRBJ2-1; 14 bases map to TRBD2. Unmatched junction bases numbered 13, after V lost 5 bases and J lost 7 bases. The CDR3 length is 18 residues. Germline assignment: CDR1 MNHEY and CDR2 SVGEGT. DNA for the CDR3: TGTGCCAGCAGTGACCCGACTAGCGGGAGGGCCGATAGGAATGAGCAGTTCTTC. This sequence encodes CASSDPTSGRADRNEQFF.

V and J are TRBV28 and TRBJ1-2; 10 positions agree with TRBD1. CDR1 is MDHEN and CDR2 is SYDVKM in the germline V gene. The CDR3 loop spans 14 amino acids. The ends lost 5 bases at V and 7 bases at J; junction bases unmatched: 7. DNA of the CDR3: TGTGCCAGCAGTGCAAGACAGGGGGCGTTTGGCTACACCTTC. Translating gives CASSARQGAFGYTF.